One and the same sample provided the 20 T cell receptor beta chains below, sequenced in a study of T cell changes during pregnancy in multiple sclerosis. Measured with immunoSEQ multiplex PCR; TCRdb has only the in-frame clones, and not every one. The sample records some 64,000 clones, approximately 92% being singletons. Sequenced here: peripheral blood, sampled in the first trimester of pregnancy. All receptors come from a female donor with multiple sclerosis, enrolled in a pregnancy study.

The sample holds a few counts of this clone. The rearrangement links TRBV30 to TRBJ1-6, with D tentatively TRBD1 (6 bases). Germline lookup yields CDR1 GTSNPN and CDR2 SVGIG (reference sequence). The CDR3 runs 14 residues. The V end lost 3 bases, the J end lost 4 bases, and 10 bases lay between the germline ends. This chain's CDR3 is CAWSETGYNSPLHF. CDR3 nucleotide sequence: TGTGCCTGGAGCGAGACAGGTTATAATTCACCCCTCCACTTT.

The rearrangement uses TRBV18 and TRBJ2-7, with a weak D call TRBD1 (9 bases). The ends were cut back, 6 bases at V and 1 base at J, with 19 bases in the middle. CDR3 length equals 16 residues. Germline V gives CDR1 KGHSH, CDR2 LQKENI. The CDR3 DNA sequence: TGTGCCAGCTCCTTCCCGGGGGGGACAGGGTCCTACGAGCAGTACTTC. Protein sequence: CASSFPGGTGSYEQYF.

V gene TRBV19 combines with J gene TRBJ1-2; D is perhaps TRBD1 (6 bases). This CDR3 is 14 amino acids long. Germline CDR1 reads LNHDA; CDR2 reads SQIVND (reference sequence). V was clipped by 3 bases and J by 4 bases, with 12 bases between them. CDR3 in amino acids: CASSIGPGAYGYTF. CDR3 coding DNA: TGTGCCAGTAGTATCGGGCCAGGGGCCTATGGCTACACCTTC.

The CDR3 bases are TGTGCCAGCAGCTTATCAGGTGAAAAACTGTTTTTT. This sequence encodes CASSLSGEKLFF. The rearrangement uses TRBV7-9 and TRBJ1-4, with unresolved D. CDR3 size: 12 residues. V was cut by 2 bases and J by 7 bases, with 5 bases left in between. Germline lookup yields CDR1 SEHNR and CDR2 FQNEAQ (reference sequence). The full variable domain, in which reference TRBV7-9 and TRBJ1-4 provide the parts outside the CDR3, is DTGVSQNPRHKITKRGQNVTFRCDPISEHNRLYWYRQTLGQGPEFLTYFQNEAQLEKSRLLSDRFSAERPKGSFSTLEIQRTEQGDSAMYLCASSLSGEKLFFGSGTQLSVL.

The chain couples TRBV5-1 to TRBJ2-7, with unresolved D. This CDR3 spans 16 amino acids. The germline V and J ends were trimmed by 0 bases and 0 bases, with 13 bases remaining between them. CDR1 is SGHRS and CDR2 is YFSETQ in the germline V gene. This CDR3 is CASSLGPQVGSYEQYF. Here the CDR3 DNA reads TGCGCCAGCAGCTTGGGGCCGCAGGTTGGCTCCTACGAGCAGTACTTC. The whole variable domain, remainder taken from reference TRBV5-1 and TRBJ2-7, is KAGVTQTPRYLIKTRGQQVTLSCSPISGHRSVSWYQQTPGQGLQFLFEYFSETQRNKGNFPGRFSGRQFSNSRSEMNVSTLELGDSALYLCASSLGPQVGSYEQYFGPGTRLTVT.

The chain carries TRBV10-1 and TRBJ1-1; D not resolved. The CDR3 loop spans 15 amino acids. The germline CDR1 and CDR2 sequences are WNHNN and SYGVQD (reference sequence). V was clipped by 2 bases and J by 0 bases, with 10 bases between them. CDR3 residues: CASSESRGMNTEAFF. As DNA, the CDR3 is TGCGCCAGCAGTGAGAGCCGGGGAATGAACACTGAAGCTTTCTTT.

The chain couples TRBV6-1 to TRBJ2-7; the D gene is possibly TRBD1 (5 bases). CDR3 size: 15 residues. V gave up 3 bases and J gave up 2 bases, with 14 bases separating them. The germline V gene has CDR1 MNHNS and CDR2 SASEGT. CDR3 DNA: TGTGCCAGCAGTGATATCGGCAGGGTCGCCTACGAGCAGTACTTC. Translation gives CASSDIGRVAYEQYF.

The CDR3 bases are TGTGCAAGTCGTCTTAAGGACAGATACGAGCAGTACTTC. Protein: CASRLKDRYEQYF. The chain combines TRBV12-2 with TRBJ2-7; the table's D call, TRBD1, was not checked against the DNA. TRBV12-2 is flagged as a pseudogene. There are 13 residues in the CDR3.

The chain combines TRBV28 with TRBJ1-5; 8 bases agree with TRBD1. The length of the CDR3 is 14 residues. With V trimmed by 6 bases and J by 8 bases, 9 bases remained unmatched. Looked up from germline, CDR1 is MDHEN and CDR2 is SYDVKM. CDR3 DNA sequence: TGTGCCAGCAGATCCGGACAGGGTATAGAGCCCCAGCATTTT. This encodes CASRSGQGIEPQHF.

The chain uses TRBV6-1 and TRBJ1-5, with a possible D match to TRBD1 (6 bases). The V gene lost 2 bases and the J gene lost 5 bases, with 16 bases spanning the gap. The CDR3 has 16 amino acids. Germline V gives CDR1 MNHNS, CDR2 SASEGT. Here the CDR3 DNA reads TGTGCCAGCAGTGAACTCCGGGGGGGCGAGGATCAGCCCCAGCATTTT. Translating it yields CASSELRGGEDQPQHF.

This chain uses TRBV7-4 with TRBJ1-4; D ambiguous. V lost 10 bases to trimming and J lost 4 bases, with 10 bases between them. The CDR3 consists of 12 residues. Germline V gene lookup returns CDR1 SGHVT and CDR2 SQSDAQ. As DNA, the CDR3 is TGTGCCACACGGCAGGATAATGAAAAACTGTTTTTT. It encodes CATRQDNEKLFF. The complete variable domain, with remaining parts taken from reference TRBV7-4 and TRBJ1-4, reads GAGVSQSPRYKVAKRGRDVALRCDSISGHVTLYWYRQTLGQGSEVLTYSQSDAQRDKSGRPSGRFSAERPERSVSTLKIQRTEQGDSAVYLCATRQDNEKLFFGSGTQLSVL.

The CDR3 DNA follows: TGTGCCAGTAGCCCGCACAGGGGGGGAGAATCTGGAAACACCATATATTTT. Protein sequence: CASSPHRGGESGNTIYF. This rearrangement joins TRBV19 to TRBJ1-3, with 8 bases fitting TRBD1. The V gene end was trimmed by 6 bases and the J gene end by 1 base; junction bases not matched to a gene: 11. The germline CDR1 and CDR2 sequences are LNHDA and SQIVND (reference sequence). This CDR3 has 17 amino acids. Supplemented by reference TRBV19 and TRBJ1-3, the full variable domain reads DGGITQSPKYLFRKEGQNVTLSCEQNLNHDAMYWYRQDPGQGLRLIYYSQIVNDFQKGDIAEGYSVSREKKESFPLTVTSAQKNPTAFYLCASSPHRGGESGNTIYFGEGSWLTVV.

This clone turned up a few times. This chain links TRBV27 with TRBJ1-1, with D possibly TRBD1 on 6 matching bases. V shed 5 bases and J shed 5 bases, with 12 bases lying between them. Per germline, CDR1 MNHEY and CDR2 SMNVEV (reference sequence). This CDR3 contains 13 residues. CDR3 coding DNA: TGTGCCAGCAGTCAGTACAGGGAGACTGAAGCTTTCTTT. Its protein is CASSQYRETEAFF.

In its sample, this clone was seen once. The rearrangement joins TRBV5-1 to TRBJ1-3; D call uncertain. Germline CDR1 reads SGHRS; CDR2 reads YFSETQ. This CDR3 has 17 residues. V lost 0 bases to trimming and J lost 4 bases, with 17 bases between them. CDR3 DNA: TGCGCCAGCAGCTTGGGAGGTAGCCTCCGGCCCGGAAACACCATATATTTT. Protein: CASSLGGSLRPGNTIYF.

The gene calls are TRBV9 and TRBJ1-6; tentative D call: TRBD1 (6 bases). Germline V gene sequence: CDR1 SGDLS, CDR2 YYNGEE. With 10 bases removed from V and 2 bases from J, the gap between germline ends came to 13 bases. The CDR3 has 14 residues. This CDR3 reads CASTTGTYNSPLHF. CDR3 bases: TGTGCCTCAACGACAGGAACCTATAATTCACCCCTCCACTTT.

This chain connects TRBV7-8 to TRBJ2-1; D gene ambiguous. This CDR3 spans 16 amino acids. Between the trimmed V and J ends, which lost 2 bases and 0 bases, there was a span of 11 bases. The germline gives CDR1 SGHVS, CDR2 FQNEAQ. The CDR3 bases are TGTGCCAGCAGCTTAATCCCGGAGAGCTCCTACAATGAGCAGTTCTTC. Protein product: CASSLIPESSYNEQFF.

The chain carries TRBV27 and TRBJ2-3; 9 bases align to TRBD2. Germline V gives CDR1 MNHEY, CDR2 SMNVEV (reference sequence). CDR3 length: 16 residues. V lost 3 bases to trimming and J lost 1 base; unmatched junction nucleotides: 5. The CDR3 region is CASSFERGAGTDTQYF. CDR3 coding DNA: TGTGCCAGCAGTTTCGAGCGGGGGGCGGGCACAGATACGCAGTATTTT.

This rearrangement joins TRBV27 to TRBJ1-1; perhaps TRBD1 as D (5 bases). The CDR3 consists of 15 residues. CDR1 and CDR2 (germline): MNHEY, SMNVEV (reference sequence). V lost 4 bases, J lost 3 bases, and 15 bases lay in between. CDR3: CASSSSGRGDTEAFF. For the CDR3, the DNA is TGTGCCAGCAGTTCCTCGGGCCGGGGGGACACTGAAGCTTTCTTT.

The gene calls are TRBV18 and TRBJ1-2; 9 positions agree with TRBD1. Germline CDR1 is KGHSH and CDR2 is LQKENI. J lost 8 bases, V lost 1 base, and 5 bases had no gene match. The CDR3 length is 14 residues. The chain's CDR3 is CASSPQTGGKGYTF. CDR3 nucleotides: TGTGCCAGCTCACCACAGACAGGGGGAAAGGGCTACACCTTC.

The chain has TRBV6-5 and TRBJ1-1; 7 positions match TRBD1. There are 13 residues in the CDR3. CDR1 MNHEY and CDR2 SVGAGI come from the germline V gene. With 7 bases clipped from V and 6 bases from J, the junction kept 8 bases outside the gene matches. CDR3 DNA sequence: TGTGCCAGCATTCGGGCAGGGGGGTCTGAAGCTTTCTTT. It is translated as CASIRAGGSEAFF.